This T cell receptor (beta chain) was profiled in a study of human T cells and chemical hapten exposure (dated by TCRdb to the early 2020s). For the study in its entirety: For sensitization, 2% DPC in acetone was applied to a roughly 2 cm by roughly 2 cm area of upper inner arm skin. Throughout the roughly 26-week study period, patients were also given weekly therapeutic DPC doses on the scalp. Patch testing was done on the upper back using Finn chambers containing 0.01% DPC, and results were scored after 6 days according to International Contact Dermatitis Research Group standards. Alopecia areata with under or over 50% scalp involvement, alopecia totalis and alopecia universalis were represented in the patient cohort, which was mostly female. Libraries were combined into a pool for sequencing, and differences in TCR yield between samples came mainly from small differences in library volumes within the pool. Peripheral blood TCR repertoire changes were tracked in vivo in alopecia patients during primary and secondary sensitization to the hapten diphenylcyclopropenone (DPC). Patient blood was sampled pre-sensitization (week 0) and at 2, 6 and about 24 weeks after DPC sensitization. For TCR sequencing, blood came from over 25 alopecia patients at anywhere from one to four time points (pre-sensitization, 2, 6 and 24 weeks). Results the study describes overall, beyond this receptor: All patients had alopecia, a presumed autoimmune disease, so their immune response might differ from that of healthy individuals. Significantly more large CDR3 similarity clusters were formed by expanded TCRs than by pre-sensitization or healthy control sets, consistent with antigen-driven responses. The number of PT1 expanded TCRs positively correlated with patch test score, significant at thresholds 8, 16 and 32 but not 4. DPC sensitization did not change how many TCRs were above 1 in 1000 frequency, and no evidence was found of alterations in global repertoire structure. Repeated subsampling changed both the strength of the expansion versus patch-test correlation and the threshold at which the correlation became significant.

What the time point label conveys for this sample: pre-sensitization, week 0. What the treatment or condition label conveys for this sample: therapeutic diphenylcyclopropenone sensitization with weekly scalp DPC. At each patch-test visit, blood was drawn before the patch test was applied. To be eligible, patients had to be aged 18 to 70, diagnosed with alopecia and judged suitable for DPC therapy, while pregnant patients were excluded. Total RNA was extracted from unfractionated whole blood that had been collected in Tempus Blood RNA tubes. The library came from RACE. Sequencing used a NextSeq 500. During library preparation, unique molecular identifiers were attached to individual cDNA molecules so that TCRs could be counted in a quantitative, reproducible way. Each blood RNA sample was used to sequence both TCR alpha and TCR beta chains. Regarding the original processing steps: The median number of TCRs per sample was some 100,000, ranging from about 20,000 to 750,000. The Decombinator software suite was used to annotate the V, J and CDR3 of the TCR reads. For the PS versus PT1 abundance plots, all samples were subsampled to the same number of TCRs (28,000). Expanded TCRs were defined as absent before sensitization and observed at least eight times at the 2-week time point. In TCRdb, the public reads were trimmed at Q25 with fastp and aligned with MiXCR, with productive beta chains retained. Rows are combined by CDR3 protein, so each entry shows the most common genes and DNA. These V and J calls are TCRdb output, not the study's own analysis. This sample lists roughly 40,000 distinct CDR3 sequences; around 12% were detected once. Approximately 6% of the sample lies in the top ten.

Comments on this clonotype: This receptor's antigen is unknown. Base qualities are not recorded, but no much larger clone differs from it by a single base.

This TCR was recovered from a woman in her twenties or thirties with alopecia areata. Some clones in this sample may be carry-over from other donors' samples. Sequencing used whole blood, obtained in connection with sensitization to the hapten diphenylcyclopropenone (DPC).

The CDR3 here reads CASSAGLTGERTGELFF. The sequenced DNA: TGTGCCAGCAGCGCGGGACTAACGGGAGAAAGAACCGGGGAGCTGTTTTTT. Rearrangement joined TRBV9 to TRBJ2-2; TRBD2 matches 7 bases in the middle. As encoded in the germline V gene, CDR1 is SGDLS while CDR2 is YYNGEE. V and J are trimmed by 3 bases and 5 bases, and the gene matches miss 13 bases of the junction. Spanning cysteine to phenylalanine, the CDR3 consists of 17 amino acids. Only the CDR3 portion is preserved as DNA: 51 bases, with reading frame beginning at the first base.